This T cell receptor beta chain is from a study of cytomegalovirus exposure and HLA in healthy donors. The CDR3 has 13 amino acids. V lost 5 bases, J lost 2 bases, and 11 bases lay in between. Germline values: CDR1 SQVTM, CDR2 ANQGSEA. The study, taken as a whole, reports: What a later analysis reportedly showed was that an Asian-associated ancestry cluster had fewer N-insertions than the approximately 720-donor mean. Common viral pathogens were later found to be apparently linked to several of the most significant clusters. A prior analysis recorded that most TCR beta V segments were productive about 90% or about 30% of the time. Rare TCR sequences dominated, though some public TCRs recurred in many donors.

Primers for the PCR totalled 60 Vbeta and 13 Jbeta. The repertoire was sequenced with immunoSEQ multiplex PCR; TCRdb's copy has only in-frame clones and lacks some. There are 100,000 to 140,000 clones in the sample; 65% to 85% occur only once, and around 2% lies in the top ten. Notes on this clone: Its target is not known.

The sample was PBMCs. The chain employs TRBV29-1 and TRBJ2-3; D unresolved. The sequence was obtained from a man aged 25-45 years in good health and CMV-seronegative. CDR3 coding DNA: TGCAGCGTTTCGACACGGCACACAGATACGCAGTATTTT. Its protein product is CSVSTRHTDTQYF.